This TCR beta chain comes out of a study of blood T cell repertoires in COVID-19. Across the whole study: Samples representing acute and convalescent COVID-19 were sourced from the United States, Italy and Spain. T cells, B-cell-depleted T cells, or PBMCs provided the cDNA or gDNA that served as material.

Trimming shortened V by 5 bases and J by 3 bases, and 11 bases separated the two germline ends. The CDR3 loop spans 14 amino acids. Germline V gene data show CDR1 as PRHDT and CDR2 as FYEKMQ (reference sequence). How the authors handled the data: Amplification with reference gene primers provided the estimates of nucleated cell counts. Sequenced by immunoSEQ multiplex PCR; TCRdb stores in-frame clones only, minus some. V and J calls and clone size are given by that table; D and trimming were obtained from the DNA. The table includes 100,000 to 150,000 clones, 85% detected once. As regards this clone: The sample contains more than one DNA sequence encoding this CDR3.

The sequence was obtained from a man older than 75 with active or convalescent COVID-19. The sequencing sample was made of peripheral blood. The chain employs TRBV13 and TRBJ1-5, with D possibly TRBD1 on 6 matching bases. CDR3 sequence (DNA): TGTGCCAGCAGCCGGGGACACCTCAATCAGCCCCAGCATTTT. Its protein is CASSRGHLNQPQHF.